This T cell receptor (beta chain) stems from a study of CD8+CD57+ T cells in acquired aplastic anemia. The CDR3 has 14 residues. CDR1 and CDR2 (germline): DFQATT, SNEGSKA (reference sequence). Trimming pared 0 bases from V and 0 bases from J, leaving 9 bases between. Whoever was chosen for sequencing had shown CD8+CD57+ cell expansion by flow cytometry. Genomic DNA, serving as template, underwent TCR beta VDJ and CDR3 profiling. TCRdb re-called the reads with MiXCR, one entry per CDR3 protein. The sample lists fewer than 300,000 distinct CDR3 sequences; 70% to 85% were seen once. The clonotype originates from a human donor with aplastic anemia. V and J are TRBV20-1 and TRBJ2-7; no clear D. Sample: sorted CD4+, CD8+, or CD8+CD57+ T cells (not recorded which) from PBMCs. The CDR3 loop reads CSARDEQISYEQYF. In DNA form, the CDR3 reads TGCAGTGCTAGAGATGAGCAGATCTCCTACGAGCAGTACTTC.